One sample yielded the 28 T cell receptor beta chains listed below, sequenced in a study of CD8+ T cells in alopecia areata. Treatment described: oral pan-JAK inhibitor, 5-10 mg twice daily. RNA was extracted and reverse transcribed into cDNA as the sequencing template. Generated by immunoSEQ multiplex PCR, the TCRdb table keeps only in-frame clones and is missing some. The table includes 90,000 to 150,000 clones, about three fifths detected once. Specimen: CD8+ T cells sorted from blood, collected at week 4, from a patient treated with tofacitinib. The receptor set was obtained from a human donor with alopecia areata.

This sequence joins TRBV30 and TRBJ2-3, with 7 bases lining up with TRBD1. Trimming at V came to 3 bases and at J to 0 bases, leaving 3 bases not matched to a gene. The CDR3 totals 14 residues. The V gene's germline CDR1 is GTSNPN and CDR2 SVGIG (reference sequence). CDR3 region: CAWSGQASTDTQYF. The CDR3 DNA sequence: TGTGCCTGGAGCGGACAGGCTAGCACAGATACGCAGTATTTT. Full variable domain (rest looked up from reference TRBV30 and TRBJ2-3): SQTIHQWPATLVQPVGSPLSLECTVEGTSNPNLYWYRQAAGRGLQLLFYSVGIGQISSEVPQNLSASRPQDRQFILSSKKLLLSDSGFYLCAWSGQASTDTQYFGPGTRLTVL.

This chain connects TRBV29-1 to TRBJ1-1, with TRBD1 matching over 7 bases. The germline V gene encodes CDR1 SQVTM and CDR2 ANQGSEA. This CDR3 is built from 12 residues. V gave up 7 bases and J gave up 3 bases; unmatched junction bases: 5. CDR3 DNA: TGCAGCGGTAACCAGGGGGACACTGAAGCTTTCTTT. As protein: CSGNQGDTEAFF.

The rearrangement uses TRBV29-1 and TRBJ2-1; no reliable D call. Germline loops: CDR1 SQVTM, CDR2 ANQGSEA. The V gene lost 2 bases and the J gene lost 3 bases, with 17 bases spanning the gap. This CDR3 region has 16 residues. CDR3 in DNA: TGCAGCGTTGAACACCCGCATGGGGTAGTCTACAATGAGCAGTTCTTC. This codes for CSVEHPHGVVYNEQFF.

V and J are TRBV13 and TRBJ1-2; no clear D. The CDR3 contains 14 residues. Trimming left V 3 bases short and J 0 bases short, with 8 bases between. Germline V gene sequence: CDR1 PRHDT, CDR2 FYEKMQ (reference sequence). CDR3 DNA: TGTGCCAGCAGCTTTGAGGCAACTAACTATGGCTACACCTTC. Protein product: CASSFEATNYGYTF.

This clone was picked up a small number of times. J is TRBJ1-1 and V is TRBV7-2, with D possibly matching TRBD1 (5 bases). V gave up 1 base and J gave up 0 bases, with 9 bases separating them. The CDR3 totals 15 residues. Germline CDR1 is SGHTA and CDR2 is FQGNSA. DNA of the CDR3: TGTGCCAGCAGCTTAGAAGGGGATTTGAACACTGAAGCTTTCTTT. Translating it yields CASSLEGDLNTEAFF. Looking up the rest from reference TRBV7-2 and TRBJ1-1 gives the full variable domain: GAGVSQSPSNKVTEKGKDVELRCDPISGHTALYWYRQSLGQGLEFLIYFQGNSAPDKSGLPSDRFSAERTGGSVSTLTIQRTQQEDSAVYLCASSLEGDLNTEAFFGQGTRLTVV.

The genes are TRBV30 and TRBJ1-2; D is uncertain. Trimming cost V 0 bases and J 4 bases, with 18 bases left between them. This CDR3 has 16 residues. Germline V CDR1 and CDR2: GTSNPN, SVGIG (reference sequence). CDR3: CAWSVFRREGVYGYTF. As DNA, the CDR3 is TGTGCCTGGAGTGTATTTCGACGGGAGGGTGTCTATGGCTACACCTTC.

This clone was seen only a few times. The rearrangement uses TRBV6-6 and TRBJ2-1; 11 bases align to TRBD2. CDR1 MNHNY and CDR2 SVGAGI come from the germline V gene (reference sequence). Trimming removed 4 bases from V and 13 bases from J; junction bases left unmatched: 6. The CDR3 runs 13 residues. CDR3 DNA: TGTGCCAGCAGTTTCCAGACTAGCGGGGACCAGTTCTTC. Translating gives CASSFQTSGDQFF.

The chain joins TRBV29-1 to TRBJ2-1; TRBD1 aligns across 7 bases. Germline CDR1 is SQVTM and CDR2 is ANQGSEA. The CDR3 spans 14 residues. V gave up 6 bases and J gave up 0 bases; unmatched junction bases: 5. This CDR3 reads CSVPRGNSYNEQFF. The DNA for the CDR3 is TGCAGCGTGCCCAGGGGGAACTCCTACAATGAGCAGTTCTTC.

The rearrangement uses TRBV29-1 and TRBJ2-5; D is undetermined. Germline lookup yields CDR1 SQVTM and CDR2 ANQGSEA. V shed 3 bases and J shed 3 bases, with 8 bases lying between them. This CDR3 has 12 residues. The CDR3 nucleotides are TGCAGCGTTGAGGCAGTCGAAGAGACCCAGTACTTC. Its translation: CSVEAVEETQYF.

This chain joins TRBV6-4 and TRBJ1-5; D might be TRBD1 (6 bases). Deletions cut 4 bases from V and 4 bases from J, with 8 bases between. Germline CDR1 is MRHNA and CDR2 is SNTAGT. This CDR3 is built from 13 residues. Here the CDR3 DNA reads TGTGCCAGCAGTGCAGGGGCTAATCAGCCCCAGCATTTT. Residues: CASSAGANQPQHF.

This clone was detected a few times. CDR3 protein: CSVEILYEQYF. CDR3 bases: TGCAGCGTTGAGATCCTCTACGAGCAGTACTTC. The rearrangement links TRBV29-1 to TRBJ2-7; no definite D call. Germline CDR1 SQVTM, CDR2 ANQGSEA. This CDR3 contains 11 residues. The V end lost 3 bases, the J end lost 3 bases, and 6 bases lay between the germline ends.

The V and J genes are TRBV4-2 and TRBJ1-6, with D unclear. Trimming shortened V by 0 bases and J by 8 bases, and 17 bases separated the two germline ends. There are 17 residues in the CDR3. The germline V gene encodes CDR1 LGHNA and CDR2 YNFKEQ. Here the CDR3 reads CASSQDPPRGDHSPLHF. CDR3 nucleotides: TGTGCCAGCAGCCAAGATCCCCCCCGGGGAGACCATTCACCCCTCCACTTT.

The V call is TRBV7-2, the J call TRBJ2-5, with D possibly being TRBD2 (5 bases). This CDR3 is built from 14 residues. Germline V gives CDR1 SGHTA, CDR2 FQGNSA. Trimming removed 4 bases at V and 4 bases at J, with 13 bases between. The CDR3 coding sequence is TGTGCCAGCAGCTCCCCTGAGGGCAGAGAGACCCAGTACTTC. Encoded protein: CASSSPEGRETQYF.

The CDR3 reads CSVVEGSGANVLTF. In nucleotides, the CDR3 is TGCAGCGTTGTGGAAGGGTCAGGGGCCAACGTCCTGACTTTC. The rearrangement joins TRBV29-1 to TRBJ2-6; D call uncertain. The V and J ends lost 4 bases and 4 bases respectively, with 11 bases between them. Germline V lookup: CDR1 SQVTM, CDR2 ANQGSEA. This CDR3 is 14 amino acids long.

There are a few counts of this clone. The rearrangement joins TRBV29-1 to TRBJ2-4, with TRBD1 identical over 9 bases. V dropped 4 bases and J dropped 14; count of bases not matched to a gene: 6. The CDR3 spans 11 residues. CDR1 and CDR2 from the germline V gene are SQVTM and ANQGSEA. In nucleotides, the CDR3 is TGCAGCGTTGTAACAGGGGGCAAGGAGTACTTC. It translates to CSVVTGGKEYF.

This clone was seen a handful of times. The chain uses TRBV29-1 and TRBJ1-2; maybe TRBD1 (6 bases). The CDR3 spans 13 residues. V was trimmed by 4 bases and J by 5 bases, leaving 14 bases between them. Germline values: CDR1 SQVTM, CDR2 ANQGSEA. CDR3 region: CSVVKDSLYGYTF. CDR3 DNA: TGCAGCGTTGTTAAGGACAGTCTTTATGGCTACACCTTC.

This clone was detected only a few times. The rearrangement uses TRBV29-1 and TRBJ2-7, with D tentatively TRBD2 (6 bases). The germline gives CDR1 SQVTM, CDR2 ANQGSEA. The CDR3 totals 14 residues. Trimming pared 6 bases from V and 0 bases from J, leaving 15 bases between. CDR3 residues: CSVGHLANSYEQYF. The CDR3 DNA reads TGCAGCGTGGGGCATCTAGCGAACTCCTACGAGCAGTACTTC.

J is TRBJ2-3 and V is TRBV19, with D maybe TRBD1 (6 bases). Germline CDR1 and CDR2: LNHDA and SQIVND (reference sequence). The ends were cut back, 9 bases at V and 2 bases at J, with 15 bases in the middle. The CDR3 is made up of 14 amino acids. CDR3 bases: TGTGCCAGCGTCGAGGGGGAGAACACAGATACGCAGTATTTT. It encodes CASVEGENTDTQYF.

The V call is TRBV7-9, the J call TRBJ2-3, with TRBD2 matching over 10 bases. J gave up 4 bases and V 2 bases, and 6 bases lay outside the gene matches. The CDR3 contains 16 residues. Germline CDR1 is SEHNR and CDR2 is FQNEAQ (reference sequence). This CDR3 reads CASSLLAGAPSDTQYF. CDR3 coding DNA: TGTGCCAGCAGCTTACTAGCGGGGGCCCCATCAGATACGCAGTATTTT.

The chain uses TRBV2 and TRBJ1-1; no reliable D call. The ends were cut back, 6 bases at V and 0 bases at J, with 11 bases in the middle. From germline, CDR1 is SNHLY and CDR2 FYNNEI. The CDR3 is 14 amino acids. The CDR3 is CASRETDLNTEAFF. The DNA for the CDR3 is TGTGCCAGCAGGGAGACGGATTTGAACACTGAAGCTTTCTTT.

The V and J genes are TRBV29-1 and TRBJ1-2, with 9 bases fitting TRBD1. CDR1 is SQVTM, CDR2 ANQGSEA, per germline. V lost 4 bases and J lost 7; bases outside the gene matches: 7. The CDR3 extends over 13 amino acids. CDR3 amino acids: CSVVGQGSFGYTF. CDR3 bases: TGCAGCGTTGTGGGACAGGGAAGTTTTGGCTACACCTTC.

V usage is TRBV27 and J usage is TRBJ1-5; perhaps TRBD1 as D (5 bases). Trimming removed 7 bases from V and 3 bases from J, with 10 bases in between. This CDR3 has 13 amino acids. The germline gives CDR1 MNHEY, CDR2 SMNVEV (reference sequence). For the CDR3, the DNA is TGTGCCAGCAAGCGACAGATCAATCAGCCCCAGCATTTT. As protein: CASKRQINQPQHF.

CDR3 protein: CSVDEGATYQETQYF. CDR3 sequence (DNA): TGCAGCGTTGACGAGGGGGCGACCTACCAAGAGACCCAGTACTTC. This chain links TRBV29-1 with TRBJ2-5; 7 bases match TRBD1. J was trimmed by 0 bases and V by 3 bases; bases with no gene match: 7. The CDR3 has 15 residues. The germline V gene encodes CDR1 SQVTM and CDR2 ANQGSEA.

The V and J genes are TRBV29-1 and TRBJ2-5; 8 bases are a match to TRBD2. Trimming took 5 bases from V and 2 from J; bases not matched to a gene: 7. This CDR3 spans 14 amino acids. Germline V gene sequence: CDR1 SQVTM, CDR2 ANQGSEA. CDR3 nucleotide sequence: TGCAGCGTTCTAACACTAGCGGCGCAAGAGACCCAGTACTTC. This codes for CSVLTLAAQETQYF.

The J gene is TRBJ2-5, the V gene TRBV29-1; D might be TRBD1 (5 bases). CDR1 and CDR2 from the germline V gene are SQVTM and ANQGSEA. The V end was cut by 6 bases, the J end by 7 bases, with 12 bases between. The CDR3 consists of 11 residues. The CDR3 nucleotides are TGCAGCGTACCAAAAGGGGCGACCCAGTACTTC. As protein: CSVPKGATQYF.

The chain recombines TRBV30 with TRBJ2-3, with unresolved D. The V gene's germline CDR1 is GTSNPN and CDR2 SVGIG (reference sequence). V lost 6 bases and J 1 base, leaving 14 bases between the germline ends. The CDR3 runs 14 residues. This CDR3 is CACPKGRGTDTQYF. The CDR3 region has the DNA TGTGCCTGCCCTAAGGGTCGGGGCACAGATACGCAGTATTTT.

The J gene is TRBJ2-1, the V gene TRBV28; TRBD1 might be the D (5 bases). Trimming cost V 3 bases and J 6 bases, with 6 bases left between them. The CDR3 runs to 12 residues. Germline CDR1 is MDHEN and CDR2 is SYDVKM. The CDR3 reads CASSFRGNEQFF. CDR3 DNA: TGTGCCAGCAGTTTTAGGGGCAATGAGCAGTTCTTC. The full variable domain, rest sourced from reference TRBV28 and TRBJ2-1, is DVKVTQSSRYLVKRTGEKVFLECVQDMDHENMFWYRQDPGLGLRLIYFSYDVKMKEKGDIPEGYSVSREKKERFSLILESASTNQTSMYLCASSFRGNEQFFGPGTRLTVL.

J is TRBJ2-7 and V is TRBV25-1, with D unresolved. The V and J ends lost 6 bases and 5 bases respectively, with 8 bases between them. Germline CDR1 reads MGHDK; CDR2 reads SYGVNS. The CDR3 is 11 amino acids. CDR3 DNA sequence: TGTGCCAGCAGCCTCGCCGACGAGCAGTACTTC. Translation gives CASSLADEQYF.